This T cell receptor beta chain was documented in a study of blood T cell repertoires in COVID-19. Germline V lookup: CDR1 SGHRS, CDR2 YFSETQ. Losses at the gene ends were 4 bases for V and 0 bases for J; bases not matched to a gene: 4. This CDR3 is 15 amino acids long. Original processing notes: Reference gene primers were amplified, and this amplification served to estimate nucleated cell counts. The assay was immunoSEQ multiplex PCR, and TCRdb's table has in-frame clones only and misses some. The V and J calls and clone size come from that table; D and trimming were worked out from the DNA. This table holds 95,000 to 150,000 clones, around 90% found once.

The sequence was collected from an older woman with COVID-19, enrolled during active disease. The sample was peripheral blood. The chain has TRBV5-1 and TRBJ1-3; 7 bases agree with TRBD1. This CDR3 is CASSLRTGSGNTIYF. The CDR3 region has the DNA TGCGCCAGCAGCCTCAGGACAGGCTCTGGAAACACCATATATTTT.